This T cell receptor beta chain was identified during a study of Ad26.COV2.S vaccination and SARS-CoV-2 variants. Generated by immunoSEQ multiplex PCR, the TCRdb table keeps only in-frame clones and is missing some. The sample includes some 450,000 clones, about 90% of them seen just once. Treatment here: approximately 18 received Ad26.COV2.S at low or high dose, single or two shots; roughly five received placebo; per-sample allocation not given. It was on day 63 after the first vaccine or placebo injection that samples were taken. The CDR3 sequence is 11 residues long. Germline CDR1 MDHEN, CDR2 SYDVKM. J lost 14 bases, V lost 3 bases, and 3 bases had no gene match.

The source material was peripheral blood, sampled in a trial of Ad26.COV2.S vaccine versus placebo. The genes are TRBV28 and TRBJ2-1; 8 nucleotides align to TRBD1. The origin of this receptor is a person aged 18 to 65 who received the Ad26.COV2.S COVID-19 vaccine or a placebo. CDR3 protein: CASSFTTGEFF. CDR3 coding DNA: TGTGCCAGCAGTTTTACGACAGGGGAGTTCTTC.